This note documents a single T cell receptor (beta chain) sequence. These data come from a study of blood T cell repertoires in COVID-19. Across the whole study: There were acute and convalescent COVID-19 samples, and they came from the United States, Italy and Spain. PBMCs, B-cell-depleted T cells, or T cells provided the cDNA or gDNA that made up the material.

As originally analysed: Nucleated cell counts were estimated from reference gene primer amplification. Data came from immunoSEQ multiplex PCR; TCRdb stores just in-frame clones and leaves some out. The DNA was the basis for D and trimming; V, J and clone size are from that table. The sample holds 100,000 to 150,000 clones, about 80% seen once. The CDR3 is 16 amino acids. V was clipped by 4 bases and J by 1 base; unmatched bases: 9. CDR1 LGHDT and CDR2 YNNKEL come from the germline V gene (reference sequence). Sequencing input: peripheral blood. This chain joins TRBV3-1 (or the pseudogene TRBV3-2) and TRBJ1-1; TRBD1 agrees at 7 bases. The sequence was collected from a woman in her fifties or sixties with acute or convalescent COVID-19. In DNA, the CDR3 is TGTGCCAGCAGCCTTTCATGGACAGGCTCGAACACTGAAGCTTTCTTT. Translating gives CASSLSWTGSNTEAFF.